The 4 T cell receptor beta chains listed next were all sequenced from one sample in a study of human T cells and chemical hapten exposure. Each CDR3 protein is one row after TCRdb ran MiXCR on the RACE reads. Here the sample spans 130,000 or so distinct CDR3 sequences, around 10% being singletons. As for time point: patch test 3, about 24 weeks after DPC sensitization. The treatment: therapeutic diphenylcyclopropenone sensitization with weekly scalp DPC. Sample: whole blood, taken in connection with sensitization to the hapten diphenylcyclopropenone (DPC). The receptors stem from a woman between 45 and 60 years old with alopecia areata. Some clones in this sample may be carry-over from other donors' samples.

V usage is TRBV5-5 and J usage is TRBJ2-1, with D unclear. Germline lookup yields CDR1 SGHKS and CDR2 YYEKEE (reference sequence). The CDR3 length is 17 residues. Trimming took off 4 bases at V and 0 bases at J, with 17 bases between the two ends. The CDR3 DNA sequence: TGTGCCAGCAGCCTCTATCTGCGGTTAAGCTCCTACAATGAGCAGTTCTTC. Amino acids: CASSLYLRLSSYNEQFF.

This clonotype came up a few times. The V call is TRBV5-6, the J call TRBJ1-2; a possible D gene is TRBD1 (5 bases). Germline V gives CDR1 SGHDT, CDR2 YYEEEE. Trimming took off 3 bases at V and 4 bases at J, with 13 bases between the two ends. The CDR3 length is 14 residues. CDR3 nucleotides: TGTGCCAGCAGCTCAGGGAGGTCCAGCTATGGCTACACCTTC. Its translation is CASSSGRSSYGYTF.

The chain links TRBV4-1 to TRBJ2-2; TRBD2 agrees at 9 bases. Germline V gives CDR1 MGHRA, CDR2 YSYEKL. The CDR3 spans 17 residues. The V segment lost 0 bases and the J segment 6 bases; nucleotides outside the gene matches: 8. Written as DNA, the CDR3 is TGCGCCAGCAGCCAAGATCGGGGACTAGCCAACGCCGGGGAGCTGTTTTTT. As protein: CASSQDRGLANAGELFF.

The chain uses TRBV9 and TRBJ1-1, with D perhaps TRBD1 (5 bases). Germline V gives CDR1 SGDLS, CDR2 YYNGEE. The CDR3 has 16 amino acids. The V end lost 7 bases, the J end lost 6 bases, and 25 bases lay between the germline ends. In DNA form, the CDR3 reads TGTGCCAGCTCCGGCTCGGGGCAGAAGGGTTTCTCTGAAGCTTTCTTT. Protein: CASSGSGQKGFSEAFF. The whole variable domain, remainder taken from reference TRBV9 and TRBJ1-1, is DSGVTQTPKHLITATGQRVTLRCSPRSGDLSVYWYQQSLDQGLQFLIQYYNGEERAKGNILERFSAQQFPDLHSELNLSSLELGDSALYFCASSGSGQKGFSEAFFGQGTRLTVV.